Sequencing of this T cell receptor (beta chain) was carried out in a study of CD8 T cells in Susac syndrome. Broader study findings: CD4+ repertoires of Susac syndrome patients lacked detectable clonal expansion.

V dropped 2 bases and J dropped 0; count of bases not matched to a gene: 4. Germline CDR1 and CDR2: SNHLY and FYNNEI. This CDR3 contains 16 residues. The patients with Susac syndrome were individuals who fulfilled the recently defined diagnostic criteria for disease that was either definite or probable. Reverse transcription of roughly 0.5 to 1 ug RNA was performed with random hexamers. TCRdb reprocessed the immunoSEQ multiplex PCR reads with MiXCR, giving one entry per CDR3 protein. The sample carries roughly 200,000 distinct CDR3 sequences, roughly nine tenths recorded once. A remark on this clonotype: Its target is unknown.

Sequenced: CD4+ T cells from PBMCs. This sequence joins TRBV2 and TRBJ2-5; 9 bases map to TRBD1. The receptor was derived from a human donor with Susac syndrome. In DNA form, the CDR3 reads TGTGCCAGCAGTGAAATGGGACAGGGAAACCAAGAGACCCAGTACTTC. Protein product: CASSEMGQGNQETQYF.